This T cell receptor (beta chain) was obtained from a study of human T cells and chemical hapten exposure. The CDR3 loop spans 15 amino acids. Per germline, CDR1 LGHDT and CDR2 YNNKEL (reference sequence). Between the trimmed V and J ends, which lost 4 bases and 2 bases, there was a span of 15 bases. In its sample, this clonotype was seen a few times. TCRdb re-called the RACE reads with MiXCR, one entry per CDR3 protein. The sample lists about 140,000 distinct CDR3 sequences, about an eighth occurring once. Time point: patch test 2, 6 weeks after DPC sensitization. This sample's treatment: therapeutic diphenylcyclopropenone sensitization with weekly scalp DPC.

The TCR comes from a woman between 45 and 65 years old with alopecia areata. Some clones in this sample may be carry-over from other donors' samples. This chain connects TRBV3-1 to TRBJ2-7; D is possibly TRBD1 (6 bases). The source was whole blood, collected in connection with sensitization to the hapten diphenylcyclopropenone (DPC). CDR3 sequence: CASSPKWDKTYEQYF. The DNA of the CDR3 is TGTGCCAGCAGCCCCAAGTGGGACAAAACCTACGAGCAGTACTTC.